Below, 21 T cell receptor beta chains from the same sample are listed, as sequenced in a study of cytomegalovirus exposure and HLA in healthy donors. Profiled with immunoSEQ multiplex PCR; TCRdb holds only in-frame clones, not every one. The table shows some 130,000 clones, with approximately 85% occurring only once. What was sequenced was PBMCs. These receptors were collected from a woman aged 25 to 39 in good health and CMV-seronegative.

V and J are TRBV7-2 and TRBJ2-7; TRBD1 matches at 8 bases. Germline CDR1 and CDR2: SGHTA and FQGNSA. With V trimmed by 4 bases and J by 3 bases, 8 bases remained unmatched. The CDR3 runs 15 residues. CDR3 in amino acids: CASSYDRGRGYEQYF. CDR3 bases: TGTGCCAGCAGCTACGACAGGGGAAGAGGCTACGAGCAGTACTTC. Full variable domain (missing parts from reference TRBV7-2 and TRBJ2-7): GAGVSQSPSNKVTEKGKDVELRCDPISGHTALYWYRQSLGQGLEFLIYFQGNSAPDKSGLPSDRFSAERTGGSVSTLTIQRTQQEDSAVYLCASSYDRGRGYEQYFGPGTRLTVT.

The chain employs TRBV15 and TRBJ1-5, with D uncertain. Germline V gene sequence: CDR1 LNHNV, CDR2 YYDKDF (reference sequence). The CDR3 runs to 12 residues. Trimming took 8 bases from V and 5 from J, leaving 10 bases between them. CDR3 nucleotide sequence: TGTGCCACCTCCTTACAATATCAGCCCCAGCATTTT. It encodes CATSLQYQPQHF.

This chain connects TRBV6-1 to TRBJ1-2, with D unresolved. The CDR3 is 16 amino acids. Per the germline V gene, CDR1 is MNHNS and CDR2 is SASEGT. Trimming left V 4 bases short and J 2 bases short, with 17 bases between. Written as DNA, the CDR3 is TGTGCCAGCAGTGCCTGGGGAGGGCGAGAAAACTATGGCTACACCTTC. Protein: CASSAWGGRENYGYTF.

The rearrangement uses TRBV5-6 and TRBJ1-2, with 10 bases aligning to TRBD1. The germline V gene encodes CDR1 SGHDT and CDR2 YYEEEE. V dropped 2 bases and J dropped 3; count of bases not matched to a gene: 4. The CDR3 loop spans 15 amino acids. The CDR3 nucleotides are TGTGCCAGCAGCTTAGGGACAGGGGTCTACTATGGCTACACCTTC. It specifies CASSLGTGVYYGYTF.

The chain uses TRBV28 and TRBJ1-2; D unresolved. Germline CDR1 reads MDHEN; CDR2 reads SYDVKM. The CDR3 spans 12 residues. Trimming shortened V by 5 bases and J by 3 bases, and 7 bases separated the two germline ends. The DNA for the CDR3 is TGTGCCAGCAGTCCCGGGGACTATGGCTACACCTTC. Protein: CASSPGDYGYTF.

This clone was counted a single time. The rearrangement uses TRBV18 and TRBJ2-7; D unresolved. Germline V gene data show CDR1 as KGHSH and CDR2 as LQKENI. Trimming took 5 bases from V and 3 from J, leaving 11 bases between them. CDR3 size: 13 residues. The CDR3 protein is CASSALGVYEQYF. The DNA of the CDR3 is TGTGCCAGCTCAGCGCTAGGTGTCTACGAGCAGTACTTC.

The rearrangement uses TRBV2 and TRBJ1-1; 12 bases line up with TRBD1. With 3 bases clipped from V and 3 bases from J, the junction kept 8 bases outside the gene matches. The germline V gene has CDR1 SNHLY and CDR2 FYNNEI. The CDR3 is made up of 17 amino acids. The CDR3: CASSDQGTGGGYTEAFF. As DNA, the CDR3 is TGTGCCAGCAGTGACCAAGGGACAGGGGGCGGGTACACTGAAGCTTTCTTT.

The chain employs TRBV19 and TRBJ1-5; the D is unclear. The CDR3 runs 15 residues. CDR1 LNHDA and CDR2 SQIVND come from the germline V gene (reference sequence). Trimming cost V 6 bases and J 0 bases, with 12 bases left between them. The CDR3 nucleotides are TGTGCCAGTAGGCGAGGCCCATATAGCAATCAGCCCCAGCATTTT. This sequence encodes CASRRGPYSNQPQHF. The complete variable domain, with remaining parts taken from reference TRBV19 and TRBJ1-5, reads DGGITQSPKYLFRKEGQNVTLSCEQNLNHDAMYWYRQDPGQGLRLIYYSQIVNDFQKGDIAEGYSVSREKKESFPLTVTSAQKNPTAFYLCASRRGPYSNQPQHFGDGTRLSIL.

This clone was recorded only once. The rearrangement joins TRBV4-2 to TRBJ1-1; D gene ambiguous. CDR3 length equals 15 residues. V lost 6 bases and J 7 bases, leaving 21 bases between the germline ends. Per germline, CDR1 LGHNA and CDR2 YNFKEQ. CDR3 bases: TGTGCCAGCAGACACTTTAGTTCCGTGAGCGATGAAGCTTTCTTT. Protein sequence: CASRHFSSVSDEAFF.

This clone was found once. The rearrangement uses TRBV18 and TRBJ2-1; 8 bases match TRBD2. V dropped 5 bases and J dropped 2; count of bases not matched to a gene: 8. Germline V CDR1 and CDR2: KGHSH, LQKENI. This CDR3 comprises 16 residues. The CDR3: CASSSGAGGPYNEQFF. The CDR3 DNA follows: TGTGCCAGCTCAAGTGGTGCGGGGGGCCCCTACAATGAGCAGTTCTTC.

The chain is built from TRBV10-3 and TRBJ1-1; 7 bases align to TRBD1. V lost 2 bases, J lost 3 bases, and 9 bases stayed unmatched. This CDR3 is 16 amino acids long. The germline CDR1 and CDR2 sequences are ENHRY and SYGVKD. Here the CDR3 reads CAISEPRRGLYTEAFF. Here the CDR3 DNA reads TGTGCCATCAGTGAGCCGAGGAGGGGGCTGTACACTGAAGCTTTCTTT.

This chain joins TRBV5-5 and TRBJ2-7, with 8 bases that match TRBD1. The CDR3 extends over 13 amino acids. The J segment lost 2 bases and the V segment lost 4 bases, leaving 2 bases of the junction unmatched. Germline V gene sequence: CDR1 SGHKS, CDR2 YYEKEE (reference sequence). The CDR3 nucleotides are TGTGCCAGCAGCCGGACAGGGCCCTACGAGCAGTACTTC. It specifies CASSRTGPYEQYF.

This clone came up once. The chain is built from TRBV27 and TRBJ1-4; the match to TRBD1 covers 8 bases. Looked up from germline, CDR1 is MNHEY and CDR2 is SMNVEV (reference sequence). The CDR3 spans 16 residues. Losses at the gene ends were 2 bases for V and 8 bases for J; bases not matched to a gene: 10. CDR3 protein: CASSLTLGQGAEKLFF. CDR3 sequence (DNA): TGTGCCAGCAGTTTAACGCTCGGCCAGGGGGCGGAAAAACTGTTTTTT.

V is TRBV5-1 and J is TRBJ2-7; D may be TRBD2 (5 bases). CDR1 and CDR2 from the germline V gene are SGHRS and YFSETQ. The germline V and J ends were trimmed by 2 bases and 3 bases, with 15 bases remaining between them. This CDR3 has 15 amino acids. The CDR3 sequence is CASSFSVEGFYEQYF. CDR3 DNA sequence: TGCGCCAGCAGCTTCTCCGTTGAGGGCTTCTACGAGCAGTACTTC. Together with reference TRBV5-1 and TRBJ2-7, the CDR3 gives the full variable domain: KAGVTQTPRYLIKTRGQQVTLSCSPISGHRSVSWYQQTPGQGLQFLFEYFSETQRNKGNFPGRFSGRQFSNSRSEMNVSTLELGDSALYLCASSFSVEGFYEQYFGPGTRLTVT.

This chain links TRBV4-2 with TRBJ1-4, with 9 nucleotides matching TRBD1. Unmatched junction bases numbered 21, after V lost 2 bases and J lost 8 bases. The length of the CDR3 is 20 residues. Germline CDR1 is LGHNA and CDR2 is YNFKEQ. The CDR3 loop is CASSQLDRGEVEALNEKLFF. The DNA of the CDR3 is TGTGCCAGCAGCCAACTCGACAGGGGGGAGGTGGAGGCGCTTAACGAAAAACTGTTTTTT.

The CDR3 bases are TGCGCCAGTCTCCGGAGGGGCCTCTACGAGCAGTACTTC. Translation: CASLRRGLYEQYF. The chain combines TRBV10-1 with TRBJ2-7; a possible D gene is TRBD2 (6 bases). V shed 9 bases and J shed 3 bases, with 15 bases lying between them. Germline CDR1 reads WNHNN; CDR2 reads SYGVQD (reference sequence). The CDR3 has 13 residues.

This clone was recorded once. The CDR3 spells CAISSGRGGGGNEQFF. The CDR3 nucleotides read TGTGCCATCAGTTCAGGTCGCGGGGGAGGAGGCAATGAGCAGTTCTTC. The chain carries TRBV10-3 and TRBJ2-1; 7 bases are shared with TRBD2. The V and J ends lost 5 bases and 6 bases, in that order; junction bases with no gene match: 13. The CDR3 loop spans 16 amino acids. The germline V gene has CDR1 ENHRY and CDR2 SYGVKD.

This clone came up once. This chain joins TRBV29-1 and TRBJ1-4; 9 bases are shared with TRBD1. The CDR3 is 15 residues long. Germline V CDR1 and CDR2: SQVTM, ANQGSEA. V lost 4 bases, J lost 7 bases, and 10 bases stayed unmatched. The CDR3 sequence is CSVVVGGTGFEKLFF. In nucleotides, the CDR3 is TGCAGCGTTGTTGTTGGGGGGACAGGGTTTGAAAAACTGTTTTTT.

There are a few counts of this clone. V usage is TRBV7-9 and J usage is TRBJ2-1; TRBD2 matches at 12 bases. CDR3 size: 13 residues. The V segment lost 10 bases and the J segment 9 bases; nucleotides outside the gene matches: 7. Looked up from germline, CDR1 is SEHNR and CDR2 is FQNEAQ (reference sequence). CDR3 loop: CAKGLAGSIEQFF. CDR3 nucleotides: TGTGCCAAGGGACTAGCGGGTTCCATTGAGCAGTTCTTC. The complete variable domain, with remaining parts taken from reference TRBV7-9 and TRBJ2-1, reads DTGVSQNPRHKITKRGQNVTFRCDPISEHNRLYWYRQTLGQGPEFLTYFQNEAQLEKSRLLSDRFSAERPKGSFSTLEIQRTEQGDSAMYLCAKGLAGSIEQFFGPGTRLTVL.

The chain employs TRBV5-1 and TRBJ2-2, with a possible D match to TRBD2 (6 bases). Germline-derived CDR1 and CDR2 are SGHRS and YFSETQ. The CDR3 is 15 amino acids. V lost 2 bases, J lost 1 base, and 9 bases lay in between. The CDR3 spells CASSFRGGNTGELFF. CDR3 nucleotides: TGCGCCAGCAGCTTTCGGGGAGGGAACACCGGGGAGCTGTTTTTT.

J is TRBJ2-7 and V is TRBV14, with a possible D match to TRBD2 (5 bases). This CDR3 is built from 13 residues. In germline, CDR1 is SGHDN, CDR2 FVKESK. The germline V and J ends were trimmed by 5 bases and 1 base, with 9 bases remaining between them. This CDR3 is CASSEDWSYEQYF. The CDR3 DNA is TGTGCCAGCAGCGAGGACTGGTCCTACGAGCAGTACTTC.